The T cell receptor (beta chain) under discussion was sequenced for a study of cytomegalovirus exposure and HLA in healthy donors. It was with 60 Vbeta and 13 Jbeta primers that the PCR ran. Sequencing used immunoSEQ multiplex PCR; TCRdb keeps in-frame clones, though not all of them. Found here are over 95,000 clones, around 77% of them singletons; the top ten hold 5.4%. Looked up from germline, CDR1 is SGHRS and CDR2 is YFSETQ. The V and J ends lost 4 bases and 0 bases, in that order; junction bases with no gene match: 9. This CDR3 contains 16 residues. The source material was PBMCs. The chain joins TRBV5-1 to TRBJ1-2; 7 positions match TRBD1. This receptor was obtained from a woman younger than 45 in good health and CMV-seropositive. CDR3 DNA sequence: TGCGCCAGCAGCCCCGGGACAGCATCCTCTAACTATGGCTACACCTTC. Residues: CASSPGTASSNYGYTF.